This T cell receptor beta chain originates from a study of cytomegalovirus exposure and HLA in healthy donors. The PCR employed 60 Vbeta primers together with 13 Jbeta primers. Libraries were prepared by immunoSEQ multiplex PCR; TCRdb keeps only in-frame clonotypes and omits some of them. The sample holds about 200,000 clones, 70% to 80% seen once. Regarding the study as a whole: Cytomegalovirus association was assigned to around 150 TCR beta chains.

CDR3 size: 12 residues. V was pared by 3 bases and J by 4 bases, with 7 bases between. Germline CDR1 and CDR2: SGHAT and FQNNGV. Concerning this clone itself: Its antigen is not known.

This clonotype was obtained from a woman aged 25 to 45 in good health and CMV-seronegative. The specimen was PBMCs. This chain uses TRBV11-2 with TRBJ2-7, with D possibly being TRBD2 (6 bases). CDR3 nucleotide sequence: TGTGCCAGCAGCTTTAGCGGATACGAGCAGTACTTC. Translation gives CASSFSGYEQYF.